Below are 29 T cell receptor beta chains sequenced from a single sample in a study of T cell responses to AZD1222 COVID-19 vaccine (dated by TCRdb to 2020 to 2023). In light of the paper, this sample's time point label describes: about 28 days (+/-7) after the second vaccine dose. Preparation of the library involved the immunoSEQ multiplex PCR assay. TCRdb mirrors the immuneACCESS table, restricted to in-frame sequences. Some clones are absent from its copies; in checked studies, under half trace to an unresolved V gene, and the reason for the others is unknown. Present in this sample are about 88,000 clones, 90% of which were seen just once. The ten largest clones add up to 5.4% of the sample. The sequencing used peripheral blood, collected 28 days after the second AZD1222 dose. The receptors shown here come from an adult who received the AZD1222 COVID-19 vaccine.

This rearrangement joins TRBV5-6 to TRBJ2-1, with no clear D. Germline CDR1 SGHDT, CDR2 YYEEEE. V was trimmed by 3 bases and J by 0 bases, leaving 13 bases between them. This CDR3 comprises 16 residues. The chain's CDR3 is CASSWAPQSSYNEQFF. CDR3 coding DNA: TGTGCCAGCAGCTGGGCCCCGCAGAGCTCCTACAATGAGCAGTTCTTC.

The chain employs TRBV2 and TRBJ1-6; D remains ambiguous. Germline CDR1 reads SNHLY; CDR2 reads FYNNEI. The length of the CDR3 is 13 residues. V was pared by 4 bases and J by 14 bases, with 15 bases between. The CDR3 sequence is CASSVSPQRALHF. Written as DNA, the CDR3 is TGTGCCAGCAGTGTCAGCCCGCAAAGAGCCCTCCACTTT.

This clone turned up a few times. The chain employs TRBV9 and TRBJ2-5, with 7 bases matching TRBD1. V dropped 4 bases and J dropped 4; count of bases not matched to a gene: 10. This CDR3 contains 15 residues. Per the germline V gene, CDR1 is SGDLS and CDR2 is YYNGEE. The CDR3 loop reads CASSLGQLTGETQYF. The CDR3 region has the DNA TGTGCCAGCAGCTTGGGACAGTTAACGGGAGAGACCCAGTACTTC. Full variable domain (rest looked up from reference TRBV9 and TRBJ2-5): DSGVTQTPKHLITATGQRVTLRCSPRSGDLSVYWYQQSLDQGLQFLIQYYNGEERAKGNILERFSAQQFPDLHSELNLSSLELGDSALYFCASSLGQLTGETQYFGPGTRLLVL.

There are a few counts of this clone. The chain has TRBV3-1 (or the pseudogene TRBV3-2) and TRBJ1-2; D is unresolved. Germline V CDR1 and CDR2: LGHDT, YNNKEL (reference sequence). This CDR3 spans 14 amino acids. Trimming removed 1 base from V and 6 bases from J, with 12 bases in between. The CDR3 loop reads CASSQGTPAHGYTF. CDR3 in DNA: TGTGCCAGCAGCCAAGGGACTCCCGCTCATGGCTACACCTTC.

The chain employs TRBV30 and TRBJ2-7; no firm D call. Germline V CDR1 and CDR2: GTSNPN, SVGIG (reference sequence). CDR3 length: 13 residues. Between the trimmed V and J ends, which lost 1 base and 0 bases, there was a span of 7 bases. The CDR3 sequence is CAWSDGSSYEQYF. CDR3 coding DNA: TGTGCCTGGAGTGATGGAAGCTCCTACGAGCAGTACTTC.

V gene TRBV5-5 combines with J gene TRBJ1-4; the D is unclear. The germline V gene has CDR1 SGHKS and CDR2 YYEKEE (reference sequence). V was trimmed by 0 bases and J by 3 bases, leaving 12 bases between them. The CDR3 spans 16 residues. The CDR3 nucleotides read TGTGCCAGCAGCTTGGCCGGTCAGGTGTCTAATGAAAAACTGTTTTTT. It encodes CASSLAGQVSNEKLFF.

As concerns this clone: Germline and junction disagree at one end, which may indicate a read error. The V and J genes are TRBV5-1 and TRBJ2-5; D possibly corresponds to TRBD2 (7 bases). Looked up from germline, CDR1 is SGHRS and CDR2 is YFSETQ. This CDR3 contains 13 residues. The CDR3 sequence: CSSGGGLQETQYF. CDR3 nucleotide sequence: TGTTCTTCTGGGGGGGGCCTCCAAGAGACCCAGTACTTC.

The V call is TRBV5-6, the J call TRBJ1-4; tentative D call: TRBD1 (5 bases). The CDR3 runs 12 residues. Per germline, CDR1 SGHDT and CDR2 YYEEEE. V lost 1 base, J lost 12 bases, and 10 bases lay in between. The CDR3: CASSLHQGELFF. CDR3 nucleotides: TGTGCCAGCAGCTTGCATCAGGGAGAACTGTTTTTT.

The chain couples TRBV28 to TRBJ1-1; a possible D gene is TRBD1 (5 bases). Trimming removed 7 bases at V and 5 bases at J, with 8 bases between. The germline CDR1 and CDR2 sequences are MDHEN and SYDVKM. The CDR3 contains 11 residues. Here the CDR3 DNA reads TGTGCCAGCAAGCGGGGGACTGAAGCTTTCTTT. It is translated as CASKRGTEAFF.

The rearrangement joins TRBV28 to TRBJ1-5; a possible D gene is TRBD1 (6 bases). Looked up from germline, CDR1 is MDHEN and CDR2 is SYDVKM. The CDR3 loop spans 16 amino acids. Trimming pared 7 bases from V and 1 base from J, leaving 17 bases between. CDR3 protein: CASIPTGIGSNQPQHF. The CDR3 region has the DNA TGTGCCAGCATACCTACAGGGATAGGAAGCAATCAGCCCCAGCATTTT.

The rearrangement links TRBV29-1 to TRBJ1-1; D not resolved. The CDR3 length is 10 residues. V shed 5 bases and J shed 3 bases, with 4 bases lying between them. The germline V gene encodes CDR1 SQVTM and CDR2 ANQGSEA. The CDR3 DNA reads TGCAGCGTTTGGTACACTGAAGCTTTCTTT. As protein: CSVWYTEAFF.

The chain couples TRBV28 to TRBJ1-1, with D maybe TRBD1 (6 bases). The CDR3 covers 16 residues. Trimming shortened V by 7 bases and J by 4 bases, and 22 bases separated the two germline ends. CDR1 and CDR2 from the germline V gene are MDHEN and SYDVKM. CDR3 in DNA: TGTGCCAGCACCTATAGGGGGAGACAGTTGATCACTGAAGCTTTCTTT. Translation: CASTYRGRQLITEAFF. Using reference TRBV28 and TRBJ1-1 for the parts outside the CDR3, the full variable domain is DVKVTQSSRYLVKRTGEKVFLECVQDMDHENMFWYRQDPGLGLRLIYFSYDVKMKEKGDIPEGYSVSREKKERFSLILESASTNQTSMYLCASTYRGRQLITEAFFGQGTRLTVV.

The gene calls are TRBV25-1 and TRBJ2-2, with D perhaps being TRBD1 or TRBD2 (6 bases each). The CDR3 consists of 15 residues. Germline V CDR1 and CDR2: MGHDK, SYGVNS. V gave up 8 bases and J gave up 2 bases, with 15 bases separating them. The CDR3: CASLKGGRNTGELFF. CDR3 DNA sequence: TGTGCCAGCCTGAAGGGGGGCAGAAACACCGGGGAGCTGTTTTTT. Based on the CDR3 plus reference TRBV25-1 and TRBJ2-2, the full variable domain is EADIYQTPRYLVIGTGKKITLECSQTMGHDKMYWYQQDPGMELHLIHYSYGVNSTEKGDLSSESTVSRIRTEHFPLTLESARPSHTSQYLCASLKGGRNTGELFFGEGSRLTVL.

V usage is TRBV5-1 and J usage is TRBJ2-7; 7 bases map to TRBD1. The J segment lost 1 base and the V segment lost 0 bases, leaving 1 base of the junction unmatched. The CDR3 is made up of 14 amino acids. CDR1 and CDR2 (germline): SGHRS, YFSETQ. The CDR3 DNA reads TGCGCCAGCAGCTTGGTCAGGGGGTCCTACGAGCAGTACTTC. Residues: CASSLVRGSYEQYF.

This clone has only a few counts. The rearrangement joins TRBV19 to TRBJ1-6, with D possibly TRBD1 on 5 matching bases. V lost 4 bases to trimming and J lost 14 bases, with 12 bases between them. The germline V gene has CDR1 LNHDA and CDR2 SQIVND (reference sequence). The length of the CDR3 is 12 residues. The CDR3 here is CASSTTGTALHF. The CDR3 DNA reads TGTGCCAGTAGTACCACCGGGACCGCCCTCCACTTT.

J is TRBJ1-1 and V is TRBV19; D call uncertain. V was clipped by 3 bases and J by 0 bases, with 14 bases between them. The germline gives CDR1 LNHDA, CDR2 SQIVND (reference sequence). The CDR3 totals 16 residues. DNA of the CDR3: TGTGCCAGTAGTATGGGGTACCGTTCCCTGAACACTGAAGCTTTCTTT. Protein sequence: CASSMGYRSLNTEAFF. The full variable domain, its missing parts supplied by reference TRBV19 and TRBJ1-1, is DGGITQSPKYLFRKEGQNVTLSCEQNLNHDAMYWYRQDPGQGLRLIYYSQIVNDFQKGDIAEGYSVSREKKESFPLTVTSAQKNPTAFYLCASSMGYRSLNTEAFFGQGTRLTVV.

The gene calls are TRBV3-1 (or the pseudogene TRBV3-2) and TRBJ2-3, with 9 bases matching TRBD2. The CDR3 totals 17 residues. Germline CDR1 and CDR2: LGHDT and YNNKEL (reference sequence). Trimming at V came to 2 bases and at J to 6 bases, leaving 12 bases not matched to a gene. Written as DNA, the CDR3 is TGTGCCAGCAGCCAAACTGAACCGGGACTAGCTTTGGATACGCAGTATTTT. Translating gives CASSQTEPGLALDTQYF.

The chain links TRBV5-1 to TRBJ1-1; D unresolved. CDR3 size: 13 residues. CDR1 SGHRS and CDR2 YFSETQ come from the germline V gene. Trimming shortened V by 2 bases and J by 4 bases, and 9 bases separated the two germline ends. The CDR3 here is CASSFVERTEAFF. CDR3 DNA sequence: TGCGCCAGCAGCTTTGTCGAACGCACTGAAGCTTTCTTT.

The chain joins TRBV5-5 to TRBJ2-7, with TRBD1 as a possible D gene (6 bases). Trimming removed 4 bases from V and 5 bases from J, with 16 bases in between. The CDR3 totals 14 residues. The germline V gene has CDR1 SGHKS and CDR2 YYEKEE (reference sequence). The CDR3 reads CASSRASGVHEQYF. The CDR3 DNA reads TGTGCCAGCAGCCGAGCCTCAGGGGTCCACGAGCAGTACTTC. The whole variable domain, remainder taken from reference TRBV5-5 and TRBJ2-7, is DAGVTQSPTHLIKTRGQQVTLRCSPISGHKSVSWYQQVLGQGPQFIFQYYEKEERGRGNFPDRFSARQFPNYSSELNVNALLLGDSALYLCASSRASGVHEQYFGPGTRLTVT.

Comment on this clone: The sample carries other DNA sequences with the same CDR3. The rearrangement links TRBV5-1 to TRBJ1-2, with 12 positions matching TRBD1. This CDR3 region has 15 residues. The ends lost 4 bases at V and 2 bases at J; junction bases unmatched: 3. Germline assignment: CDR1 SGHRS and CDR2 YFSETQ. DNA for the CDR3: TGCGCCAGCAGCCTGGGGACAGGGGGCAACTATGGCTACACCTTC. Translation: CASSLGTGGNYGYTF.

The chain combines TRBV18 with TRBJ1-1, with a possible D match to TRBD1 (5 bases). Trimming pared 3 bases from V and 7 bases from J, leaving 12 bases between. CDR3 length: 13 residues. Germline assignment: CDR1 KGHSH and CDR2 LQKENI. This chain's CDR3 is CASSPDGASEAFF. CDR3 sequence (DNA): TGTGCCAGCTCACCGGATGGGGCGAGTGAAGCTTTCTTT.

This clone was recorded a few times. The chain has TRBV27 and TRBJ1-3; 7 nucleotides match TRBD1. Germline V gene lookup returns CDR1 MNHEY and CDR2 SMNVEV (reference sequence). J lost 0 bases, V lost 2 bases, and 10 bases had no gene match. This CDR3 spans 18 amino acids. This CDR3 is CASSLRRQGTNSGNTIYF. CDR3 nucleotides: TGTGCCAGCAGTTTAAGGAGACAGGGCACAAACTCTGGAAACACCATATATTTT.

The chain combines TRBV7-9 with TRBJ2-1, with no clear D. This CDR3 has 12 residues. CDR1 SEHNR and CDR2 FQNEAQ come from the germline V gene (reference sequence). V lost 0 bases to trimming and J lost 9 bases, with 6 bases between them. DNA for the CDR3: TGTGCCAGCAGCTTAGCGGGGTTTGAGCAGTTCTTC. Amino acid sequence: CASSLAGFEQFF. Variable domain in full (rest from reference TRBV7-9 and TRBJ2-1): DTGVSQNPRHKITKRGQNVTFRCDPISEHNRLYWYRQTLGQGPEFLTYFQNEAQLEKSRLLSDRFSAERPKGSFSTLEIQRTEQGDSAMYLCASSLAGFEQFFGPGTRLTVL.

V and J are TRBV5-1 and TRBJ1-2; no clear D gene. The germline V and J ends were trimmed by 4 bases and 4 bases, with 20 bases remaining between them. In germline, CDR1 is SGHRS, CDR2 YFSETQ. The CDR3 runs 16 residues. DNA for the CDR3: TGCGCCAGCAGCCCCATCTTGGGGATCCCAGGCTATGGCTACACCTTC. It translates to CASSPILGIPGYGYTF.

The V gene is TRBV6-5, the J gene TRBJ1-4; no definite D call. Per germline, CDR1 MNHEY and CDR2 SVGAGI. Between the trimmed V and J ends, which lost 6 bases and 4 bases, there was a span of 12 bases. The CDR3 loop spans 14 amino acids. The CDR3 DNA reads as TGTGCCAGCAGCGCGGTGGCGGTTAATGAAAAACTGTTTTTT. Its protein is CASSAVAVNEKLFF.

The rearrangement joins TRBV5-1 to TRBJ1-1; possibly TRBD1 for D (5 bases). The length of the CDR3 is 14 residues. The germline V gene encodes CDR1 SGHRS and CDR2 YFSETQ. V lost 7 bases to trimming and J lost 6 bases, with 19 bases between them. CDR3 region: CASGRGFLGAEAFF. The CDR3 region has the DNA TGCGCCAGCGGTCGGGGGTTCTTAGGAGCTGAAGCTTTCTTT.

The rearrangement uses TRBV6-1 and TRBJ1-3; tentative D call: TRBD1 (6 bases). The CDR3 totals 16 residues. CDR1 is MNHNS and CDR2 is SASEGT in the germline V gene. Trimming left V 2 bases short and J 1 base short, with 12 bases between. The CDR3 DNA reads as TGTGCCAGCAGTGAAAGGTCAGGACAGTCTGGAAACACCATATATTTT. It specifies CASSERSGQSGNTIYF.

This rearrangement joins TRBV28 to TRBJ2-1; D is uncertain. The V gene's germline CDR1 is MDHEN and CDR2 SYDVKM. Trimming cost V 4 bases and J 4 bases, with 17 bases left between them. CDR3 length: 16 residues. DNA for the CDR3: TGTGCCAGCAGTTCGGCAGGCCGGAAGGATTACAATGAGCAGTTCTTC. Its protein is CASSSAGRKDYNEQFF.

In DNA form, the CDR3 reads TGCGCCAGCACGGGGCTAGCCAACACCGGGGAGCTGTTTTTT. Its translation is CASTGLANTGELFF. The gene calls are TRBV5-1 and TRBJ2-2; either TRBD1 or TRBD2 may supply D (5 bases each). Trimming cost V 6 bases and J 2 bases, with 11 bases left between them. Germline-derived CDR1 and CDR2 are SGHRS and YFSETQ. The CDR3 is 14 residues long.